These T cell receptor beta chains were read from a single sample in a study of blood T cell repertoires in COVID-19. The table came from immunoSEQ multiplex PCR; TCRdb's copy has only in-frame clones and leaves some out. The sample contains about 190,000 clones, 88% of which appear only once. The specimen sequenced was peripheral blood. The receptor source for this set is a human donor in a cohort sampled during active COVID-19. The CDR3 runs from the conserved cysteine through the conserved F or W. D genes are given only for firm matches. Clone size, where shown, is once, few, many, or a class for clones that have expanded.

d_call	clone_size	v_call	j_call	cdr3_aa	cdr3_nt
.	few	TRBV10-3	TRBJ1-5	CAISDRTYSNQPQHF	TGTGCCATCAGTGACAGGACTTACAGCAATCAGCCCCAGCATTTT
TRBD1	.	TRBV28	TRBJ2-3	CASSSPAGQGTDTQYF	TGTGCCAGCAGTTCCCCTGCGGGACAGGGGACAGATACGCAGTATTTT
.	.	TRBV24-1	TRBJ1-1	CATSAPTNTEAFF	TGTGCCACCAGTGCCCCGACTAACACTGAAGCTTTCTTT
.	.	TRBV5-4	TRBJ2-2	CASSLVRTMGPMGELFF	TGTGCCAGCAGCTTGGTTCGGACGATGGGGCCAATGGGGGAGCTGTTTTTT
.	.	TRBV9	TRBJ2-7	CASSVLPGTPYEQYF	TGTGCCAGCAGCGTCCTCCCGGGAACCCCCTACGAGCAGTACTTC
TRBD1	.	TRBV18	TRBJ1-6	CASSLGDSNNSPLHF	TGTGCCAGCTCACTTGGGGACAGTAATAATTCACCCCTCCACTTT
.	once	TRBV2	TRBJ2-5	CASSERRSQETQYF	TGTGCCAGCAGTGAACGGCGGTCCCAAGAGACCCAGTACTTC
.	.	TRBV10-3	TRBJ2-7	CAIQTGISNEQYF	TGTGCCATTCAAACCGGGATATCGAACGAGCAGTACTTC
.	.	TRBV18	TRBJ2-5	CASSPGVRQETQYF	TGTGCCAGCTCACCGGGAGTTAGGCAAGAGACCCAGTACTTC
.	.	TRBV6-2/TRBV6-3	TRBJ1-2	CASSYTGDYGYTF	TGTGCCAGCAGTTATACAGGAGACTATGGCTACACCTTC
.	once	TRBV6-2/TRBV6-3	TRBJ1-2	CASSTPDSSSGYTF	TGTGCCAGCAGCACCCCGGACTCATCGAGTGGCTACACCTTC
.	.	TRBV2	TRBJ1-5	CASSGPRDNVQPQHF	TGTGCCAGCAGTGGGCCTCGGGACAATGTACAGCCCCAGCATTTT
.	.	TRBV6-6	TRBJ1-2	CASRGQLTNYGYTF	TGTGCCAGCAGAGGACAGCTTACTAACTATGGCTACACCTTC
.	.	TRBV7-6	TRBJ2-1	CASSLGLGRGNEQFF	TGTGCCAGCAGCTTAGGGTTAGGTAGGGGCAATGAGCAGTTCTTC
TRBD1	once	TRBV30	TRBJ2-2	CAWSVLGQGMKDGELFF	TGTGCCTGGAGTGTATTGGGACAGGGAATGAAGGACGGGGAGCTGTTTTTT
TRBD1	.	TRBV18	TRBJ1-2	CASSTNPGTGGLGYTF	TGTGCCAGCTCAACTAATCCCGGGACAGGGGGCCTCGGCTACACCTTC
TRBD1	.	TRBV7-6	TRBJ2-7	CASSPQRPGQGDEQYF	TGTGCCAGCAGCCCGCAACGACCGGGACAGGGTGACGAGCAGTACTTC
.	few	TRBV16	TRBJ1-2	CASSGRRLGYTF	TGTGCCAGCTCAGGGCGGCGGCTTGGCTACACCTTC
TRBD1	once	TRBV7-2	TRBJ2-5	CASSLTGASKETQYF	TGTGCCAGCAGCTTGACAGGGGCCTCTAAAGAGACCCAGTACTTC
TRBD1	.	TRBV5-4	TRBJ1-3	CASSLAPGQGAIGNTIYF	TGTGCCAGCAGCTTGGCACCGGGACAGGGGGCGATTGGAAACACCATATATTTT
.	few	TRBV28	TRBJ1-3	CASSPTGPSGNTIYF	TGTGCCAGCAGTCCGACAGGACCCTCTGGAAACACCATATATTTT
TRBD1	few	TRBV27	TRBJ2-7	CASSPQQGARGSYEQYF	TGTGCCAGCAGTCCTCAACAGGGGGCAAGGGGATCCTACGAGCAGTACTTC
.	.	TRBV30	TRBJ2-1	CAWRSEPTYNEQFF	TGTGCCTGGAGGTCAGAACCCACCTACAATGAGCAGTTCTTC
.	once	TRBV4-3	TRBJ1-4	CASSPRPGNEKLFF	TGCGCCAGCAGCCCCCGACCAGGGAATGAAAAACTGTTTTTT
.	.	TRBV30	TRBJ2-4	CAWSSRGPYLIQYF	TGTGCCTGGAGTTCTAGGGGCCCTTATTTAATTCAGTACTTC
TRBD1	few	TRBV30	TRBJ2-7	CAWNRLGQADFYEQYF	TGTGCCTGGAATCGTCTCGGACAGGCCGACTTCTACGAGCAGTACTTC
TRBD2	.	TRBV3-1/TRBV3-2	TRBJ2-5	CASYPGGKETQYF	TGTGCCAGCTACCCGGGGGGTAAAGAGACCCAGTACTTC
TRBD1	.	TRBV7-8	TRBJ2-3	CASSRRNRTGASTDTQYF	TGTGCCAGCAGCCGACGAAACCGGACAGGGGCTAGCACAGATACGCAGTATTTT
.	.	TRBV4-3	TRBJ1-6	CASSQEGQLNSPLHF	TGCGCCAGCAGCCAAGAGGGACAACTTAATTCACCCCTCCACTTT
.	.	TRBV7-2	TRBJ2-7	CASSFGGTLGEQYF	TGTGCCAGCAGCTTTGGGGGGACTTTGGGCGAGCAGTACTTC